This T cell receptor (beta chain) was captured by sequencing in a study of PD-1 blockade in classical Hodgkin lymphoma. The overall study: Patients were treated with nivolumab at 3 mg/kg, and this was given intravenously every 2 weeks.

V was clipped by 1 base and J by 5 bases, with 6 bases between them. CDR1 is SGHAT, CDR2 FQNNGV, per germline. This CDR3 contains 13 residues. Profiling relied on immunoSEQ multiplex PCR, and the TCRdb table lists in-frame clones only, not all of them. Here the sample spans 40,000 to 50,000 clones, more than 70% being singletons. Study results and limitations: Patients who responded completely had about the same baseline diversity as newly diagnosed patients. At baseline, newly diagnosed patients reportedly showed less TCR diversity than healthy donors. CD4+ TCR diversity rose significantly by C4D1, and CD8+ TCR diversity did not.

A single count supports this clone. Its antigen is not known. All patients relapsed after autologous stem cell transplantation, and brentuximab vedotin exposure varied. The input for sequencing was peripheral blood mononuclear cells (PBMCs), taken at baseline. The gene calls are TRBV11-2 and TRBJ1-5; D uncertain. This clonotype was sampled from a human donor with classical Hodgkin lymphoma. The CDR3 here is CASSLVVDQPQHF. The CDR3, as DNA: TGTGCCAGCAGCTTAGTGGTGGATCAGCCCCAGCATTTT.